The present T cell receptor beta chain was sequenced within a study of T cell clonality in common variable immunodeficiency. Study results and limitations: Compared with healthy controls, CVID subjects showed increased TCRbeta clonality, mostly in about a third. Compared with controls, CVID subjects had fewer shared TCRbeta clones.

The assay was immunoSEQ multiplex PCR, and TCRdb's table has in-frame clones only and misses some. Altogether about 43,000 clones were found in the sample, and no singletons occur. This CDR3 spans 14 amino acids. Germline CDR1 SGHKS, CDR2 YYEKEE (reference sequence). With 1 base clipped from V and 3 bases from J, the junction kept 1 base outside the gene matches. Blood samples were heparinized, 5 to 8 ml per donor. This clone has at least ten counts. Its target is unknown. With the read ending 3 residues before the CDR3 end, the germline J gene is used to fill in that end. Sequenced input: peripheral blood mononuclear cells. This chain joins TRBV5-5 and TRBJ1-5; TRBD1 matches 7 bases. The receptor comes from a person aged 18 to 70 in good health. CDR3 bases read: TGTGCCAGCAGCTTGACAGGGGACAATCAGCCC. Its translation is CASSLTGDNQP. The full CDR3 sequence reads CASSLTGDNQPQHF.